Following are 17 T cell receptor beta chains from one sample sequenced in a study of cytomegalovirus exposure and HLA in healthy donors. The PCR used 60 Vbeta and 13 Jbeta primers. Data came from immunoSEQ multiplex PCR; TCRdb stores just in-frame clones and leaves some out. The data show about 81,000 clones, 77% seen once. Source material: PBMCs. These receptors came from a man aged 50 to 60 in good health and CMV-seropositive.

This chain connects TRBV6-1 to TRBJ2-1; TRBD2 agrees at 8 bases. V shed 7 bases, J shed 9 bases, and the junction held 8 bases outside the gene matches. Germline CDR1 and CDR2: MNHNS and SASEGT. CDR3 length: 13 residues. As DNA, the CDR3 is TGTGCCAGCAAGCGGGAGAGGCGCGGTGAGCAGTTCTTC. Amino acids: CASKRERRGEQFF.

The sample holds one count of this clone. This sequence joins TRBV6-5 and TRBJ1-5; D is uncertain. The CDR3 covers 13 residues. CDR1 MNHEY and CDR2 SVGAGI come from the germline V gene. The V gene lost 2 bases and the J gene lost 7 bases, with 9 bases spanning the gap. The CDR3 sequence is CASSYILGQPQHF. The CDR3 DNA reads TGTGCCAGCAGTTACATACTCGGGCAGCCCCAGCATTTT.

This clone was found a few times. The chain joins TRBV11-2 to TRBJ2-3; the match to TRBD2 covers 9 bases. The CDR3 has 17 residues. Trimming removed 5 bases from V and 9 bases from J; junction bases left unmatched: 18. Germline V gene lookup returns CDR1 SGHAT and CDR2 FQNNGV. The CDR3: CASSPLRREGLRNTQYF. DNA for the CDR3: TGTGCCAGCAGCCCTCTGAGGCGGGAGGGCCTTCGTAACACGCAGTATTTT.

A note on this clone: The junction does not match germline at one end; this may be a read error. This rearrangement joins TRBV5-1 to TRBJ2-4; D remains unclear. The CDR3 extends over 13 amino acids. Germline V gives CDR1 SGHRS, CDR2 YFSETQ. CDR3 coding DNA: TGCGCCAGCAGCTTGGGTCTGCAAAACAGTCAGTACTTC. Its translation: CASSLGLQNSQYF. The whole variable domain, filled in from reference TRBV5-1 and TRBJ2-4, reads KAGVTQTPRYLIKTRGQQVTLSCSPISGHRSVSWYQQTPGQGLQFLFEYFSETQRNKGNFPGRFSGRQFSNSRSEMNVSTLELGDSALYLCASSLGLQNSQYFGAGTRLSVL.

The rearrangement uses TRBV19 and TRBJ1-6; D gene unclear. Germline loops: CDR1 LNHDA, CDR2 SQIVND (reference sequence). This CDR3 contains 14 residues. The V gene lost 5 bases and the J gene lost 3 bases, with 8 bases spanning the gap. CDR3 loop: CASSEGGYNSPLHF. CDR3 bases: TGTGCCAGTAGTGAGGGCGGCTATAATTCACCCCTCCACTTT.

This rearrangement joins TRBV7-9 to TRBJ2-5; 10 bases are shared with TRBD2. The CDR3 is made up of 19 amino acids. With V trimmed by 5 bases and J by 2 bases, 17 bases remained unmatched. Germline V gene data show CDR1 as SEHNR and CDR2 as FQNEAQ (reference sequence). CDR3 protein: CASSERASGSQRNQETQYF. The DNA for the CDR3 is TGTGCCAGCAGCGAGAGGGCTAGCGGGAGCCAACGGAATCAAGAGACCCAGTACTTC.

The chain couples TRBV6-6 to TRBJ2-3; no reliable D call. There are 13 residues in the CDR3. Looked up from germline, CDR1 is MNHNY and CDR2 is SVGAGI (reference sequence). V was trimmed by 7 bases and J by 2 bases, leaving 10 bases between them. CDR3 bases: TGTGCCAGCATGCACTTAATCACAGATACGCAGTATTTT. Its translation: CASMHLITDTQYF.

The genes are TRBV27 and TRBJ2-7; the match to TRBD1 covers 8 bases. J lost 3 bases, V lost 5 bases, and 9 bases had no gene match. From germline, CDR1 is MNHEY and CDR2 SMNVEV (reference sequence). CDR3 length: 15 amino acids. The CDR3 bases are TGTGCCAGCAGTCCCCGGACAGGGTCCGTCTACGAGCAGTACTTC. Protein product: CASSPRTGSVYEQYF.

This clone was picked up a small number of times. The V call is TRBV30, the J call TRBJ2-1; the D gene is possibly TRBD2 (5 bases). CDR1 is GTSNPN, CDR2 SVGIG, per germline (reference sequence). The germline V and J ends were trimmed by 2 bases and 8 bases, with 19 bases remaining between them. The CDR3 is made up of 15 amino acids. The CDR3 region has the DNA TGTGCCTGGAGTAAGCTAATTGGAGGCGGAGATGAGCAGTTCTTC. Amino acids: CAWSKLIGGGDEQFF.

In its sample, this clone was seen a few times. At one end, the junction sequence differs from germline, possibly due to a read error. The chain recombines TRBV7-9 with TRBJ2-1; tentatively, D is TRBD2 (5 bases). This CDR3 contains 16 residues. The germline CDR1 and CDR2 sequences are SEHNR and FQNEAQ (reference sequence). The DNA for the CDR3 is TGTGCCAGCAGCATAGCCGGTACTAGCTCCTACAATGAGCAGTTCTTC. It is translated as CASSIAGTSSYNEQFF. Full variable domain (missing parts from reference TRBV7-9 and TRBJ2-1): DTGVSQNPRHKITKRGQNVTFRCDPISEHNRLYWYRQTLGQGPEFLTYFQNEAQLEKSRLLSDRFSAERPKGSFSTLEIQRTEQGDSAMYLCASSIAGTSSYNEQFFGPGTRLTVL.

J is TRBJ1-5 and V is TRBV19; 8 nucleotides agree with TRBD1. V lost 6 bases and J lost 4; bases outside the gene matches: 14. The CDR3 covers 17 residues. Germline V lookup: CDR1 LNHDA, CDR2 SQIVND (reference sequence). In DNA, the CDR3 is TGTGCCAGTAGAACCACAGGGGGAAATTATTGGAATCAGCCCCAGCATTTT. This encodes CASRTTGGNYWNQPQHF.

This clone was recorded a few times. The chain links TRBV25-1 to TRBJ2-7; possibly TRBD1 for D (6 bases). Between the trimmed V and J ends, which lost 2 bases and 6 bases, there was a span of 17 bases. Germline V gives CDR1 MGHDK, CDR2 SYGVNS. The CDR3 covers 15 residues. The CDR3 here is CASSEPEEGDVEQYF. The CDR3 DNA sequence: TGTGCCAGCAGTGAACCCGAAGAGGGGGATGTCGAGCAGTACTTC.

The chain joins TRBV2 to TRBJ2-5; D is unclear. Germline CDR1 reads SNHLY; CDR2 reads FYNNEI. CDR3 length equals 11 residues. V was cut by 7 bases and J by 5 bases, with 8 bases left in between. The CDR3 region is CASTVQETQYF. The CDR3 region has the DNA TGTGCCAGCACCGTACAGGAGACCCAGTACTTC.

The table lists this clone with a count of one. The chain links TRBV5-6 to TRBJ2-7, with 13 bases that match TRBD2. This CDR3 is built from 12 residues. Germline V gives CDR1 SGHDT, CDR2 YYEEEE. This chain's CDR3 is CASSRLAGGPLV. In DNA, the CDR3 is TGTGCCAGCAGCCGACTAGCGGGAGGCCCGTTGGTC.

V is TRBV19 and J is TRBJ1-1; tentative D call: TRBD1 (5 bases). The V end was cut by 5 bases, the J end by 3 bases, with 10 bases between. The germline CDR1 and CDR2 sequences are LNHDA and SQIVND (reference sequence). The CDR3 extends over 13 amino acids. CDR3 nucleotides: TGTGCCAGTAGTTGGCAGGGCGACACTGAAGCTTTCTTT. As protein: CASSWQGDTEAFF.

V is TRBV7-9 and J is TRBJ2-3; 8 bases align to TRBD2. The trim removed 4 bases at V and 12 bases at J, leaving 15 bases unmatched. Germline-derived CDR1 and CDR2 are SEHNR and FQNEAQ (reference sequence). The length of the CDR3 is 15 residues. The chain's CDR3 is CASSSLAGGIETQYF. Written as DNA, the CDR3 is TGTGCCAGCAGCTCCCTCGCGGGAGGTATCGAGACTCAGTATTTT.

A few counts support this clone. An end of the junction does not agree with germline; a read error may underlie this. The J gene is TRBJ2-4, the V gene TRBV2; 9 nucleotides align to TRBD1. Per the germline V gene, CDR1 is SNHLY and CDR2 is FYNNEI. The CDR3 is made up of 15 amino acids. The CDR3 reads CASRDRGSAKNSQYF. The CDR3 coding sequence is TGTGCCAGCAGAGACAGGGGGTCAGCCAAAAACAGTCAGTACTTC.